This passage covers 18 T cell receptor beta chains from one sample sequenced in a study of T-cell memory formation after mild COVID-19. MiXCR, applied by TCRdb to the 5' RACE reads, yields one record per CDR3 protein. The sample yields about 170,000 distinct CDR3 sequences, under 15% seen once. Sequences were obtained from PBMCs or a T cell subset sorted from them (not recorded which). Every receptor here comes from a man aged 18 to 30 who had mild COVID-19 (a few samples of this study predate the infection). Cell type and time point are not known.

CDR3 residues: CASSEARGWFEKLFF. CDR3 DNA: TGTGCCAGCAGTGAAGCTAGAGGGTGGTTTGAAAAACTGTTTTTT. This chain uses TRBV6-1 with TRBJ1-4; the D is unclear. V was shortened by 0 bases and J by 7 bases, with 12 bases between the two germline ends. CDR1 is MNHNS, CDR2 SASEGT, per germline. There are 15 residues in the CDR3.

This clonotype was picked up a small number of times. The CDR3 sequence: CASSQDFIVQGGEQYV. Written as DNA, the CDR3 is TGCGCCAGCAGCCAAGATTTTATCGTACAGGGGGGTGAGCAGTACGTC. The chain recombines TRBV4-1 with TRBJ2-7, with 8 bases identical to TRBD1. Germline-derived CDR1 and CDR2 are MGHRA and YSYEKL. Trimming took 0 bases from V and 7 from J; bases not matched to a gene: 11. The CDR3 spans 16 residues.

Worth noting for this clonotype: Mismatch with germline at one junction end may stem from a read error. V usage is TRBV6-5 and J usage is TRBJ2-1, with a possible D match to TRBD1 (6 bases). This CDR3 is 14 amino acids long. Germline V gene data show CDR1 as MNHEY and CDR2 as SVGAGI. This CDR3 is CASRGGISYNEQFF. The CDR3, as DNA: TGTGCAAGCAGGGGCGGAATCTCCTACAATGAGCAGTTCTTC.

The chain has TRBV20-1 and TRBJ2-1; 8 positions agree with TRBD1. J was trimmed by 12 bases and V by 4 bases; bases with no gene match: 11. Germline assignment: CDR1 DFQATT and CDR2 SNEGSKA (reference sequence). This CDR3 has 13 amino acids. CDR3 bases: TGCAGTGCTATATCCAGGGGGCAGGAACGGCAGTTCTTC. Protein: CSAISRGQERQFF.

The chain uses TRBV5-1 and TRBJ2-7, with 12 bases aligning to TRBD2. Germline CDR1 is SGHRS and CDR2 is YFSETQ. The J segment lost 0 bases and the V segment lost 4 bases, leaving 5 bases of the junction unmatched. The CDR3 totals 16 residues. CDR3 sequence reads: CASSTGLAGPSYEQYF. CDR3 nucleotide sequence: TGCGCCAGCAGCACTGGACTAGCGGGACCCTCCTACGAGCAGTACTTC.

The chain links TRBV5-5 to TRBJ2-7, with 8 positions matching TRBD1. The CDR3 is 17 amino acids. Per the germline V gene, CDR1 is SGHKS and CDR2 is YYEKEE (reference sequence). V lost 2 bases, J lost 1 base, and 11 bases stayed unmatched. Here the CDR3 reads CASSLAPGTGRSYEQYF. CDR3 nucleotides: TGTGCCAGCAGCTTAGCCCCCGGGACAGGTCGGTCCTACGAGCAGTACTTC.

The chain combines TRBV19 with TRBJ1-5; D unresolved. CDR1 and CDR2 (germline): LNHDA, SQIVND (reference sequence). Deletions cut 6 bases from V and 7 bases from J, with 16 bases between. The CDR3 spans 14 residues. CDR3 sequence reads: CASRTSEGWQPQHF. CDR3 in DNA: TGTGCCAGTAGGACATCGGAGGGCTGGCAGCCCCAGCATTTT. Full variable domain (remainder filled in from reference TRBV19 and TRBJ1-5): DGGITQSPKYLFRKEGQNVTLSCEQNLNHDAMYWYRQDPGQGLRLIYYSQIVNDFQKGDIAEGYSVSREKKESFPLTVTSAQKNPTAFYLCASRTSEGWQPQHFGDGTRLSIL.

CDR3 sequence reads: CASSSGTGFNYGYTF. The CDR3 nucleotides read TGTGCCAGCAGCTCCGGGACAGGGTTTAACTATGGCTACACCTTC. The chain recombines TRBV5-5 with TRBJ1-2; 9 bases fit TRBD1. This CDR3 is 15 amino acids long. J gave up 1 base and V 3 bases, and 4 bases lay outside the gene matches. Germline CDR1 SGHKS, CDR2 YYEKEE (reference sequence).

In its sample, this clonotype was seen a few times. The chain employs TRBV2 and TRBJ2-7, with D uncertain. The CDR3 is made up of 13 amino acids. V lost 3 bases and J lost 3, with 9 bases in between. The germline gives CDR1 SNHLY, CDR2 FYNNEI. This chain's CDR3 is CASSEQRGYEQYV. CDR3 bases: TGTGCCAGCAGTGAGCAGAGAGGCTACGAGCAGTACGTC.

The chain combines TRBV18 with TRBJ2-2, with D possibly matching TRBD2 (5 bases). Trimming cost V 4 bases and J 5 bases, with 11 bases left between them. This CDR3 contains 14 residues. Germline CDR1 and CDR2: KGHSH and LQKENI. The CDR3 DNA reads as TGTGCCAGCTCACACGCTAGCAGGACCGGGGAGCTGTTTTTT. It codes for CASSHASRTGELFF.

V is TRBV4-3 and J is TRBJ1-5; D not certain. Trimming took off 0 bases at V and 1 base at J, with 10 bases between the two ends. The CDR3 extends over 16 amino acids. Germline V gene sequence: CDR1 LGHNA, CDR2 YSLEER. CDR3 region: CASSQDAGRSNQPQHF. The CDR3 nucleotides are TGCGCCAGCAGCCAAGATGCGGGTCGGAGCAATCAGCCCCAGCATTTT.

This clonotype was counted only a few times. CDR3 protein: CASSFTGRNEKLFF. CDR3 in DNA: TGCGCCAGCAGCTTTACGGGACGCAATGAAAAACTGTTTTTT. The rearrangement joins TRBV5-1 to TRBJ1-4; D is possibly TRBD1 (5 bases). CDR1 is SGHRS, CDR2 YFSETQ, per germline. Trimming took 2 bases from V and 5 from J, leaving 10 bases between them. The CDR3 is 14 residues long.

The DNA of the CDR3 is TGCAGTGCCATTAAAGACGGTGGCTACACCTTC. Its protein is CSAIKDGGYTF. This chain connects TRBV20-1 to TRBJ1-2; D gene unclear. The CDR3 has 11 residues. Trimming left V 6 bases short and J 7 bases short, with 12 bases between. Looked up from germline, CDR1 is DFQATT and CDR2 is SNEGSKA (reference sequence).

Only a few counts were recorded for this clonotype. The chain couples TRBV28 to TRBJ2-2; a possible D gene is TRBD1 (6 bases). V was trimmed by 4 bases and J by 1 base, leaving 7 bases between them. There are 14 residues in the CDR3. The V gene's germline CDR1 is MDHEN and CDR2 SYDVKM. As DNA, the CDR3 is TGTGCCAGCAGTTCGGGACAGAACACCGGGGAGCTGTTTTTT. It translates to CASSSGQNTGELFF.

There are a few counts of this clonotype. The chain combines TRBV7-9 with TRBJ1-2, with D perhaps TRBD1 (6 bases). CDR1 and CDR2 (germline): SEHNR, FQNEAQ (reference sequence). The CDR3 has 13 residues. Between the trimmed V and J ends, which lost 1 base and 13 bases, there was a span of 16 bases. The CDR3 reads CASSLGRQGGPTF. CDR3 nucleotide sequence: TGTGCCAGCAGCTTAGGGCGCCAAGGGGGACCCACCTTC.

This clonotype was seen only a few times. This chain uses TRBV6-6 with TRBJ1-5; 7 bases fit TRBD1. J gave up 5 bases and V 2 bases, and 9 bases lay outside the gene matches. The CDR3 consists of 16 residues. CDR1 and CDR2 (germline): MNHNY, SVGAGI (reference sequence). CDR3 DNA sequence: TGTGCCAGCAGTTACGGCCGGGGACAGCCCGATCAGCCCCAGCATTTT. Its protein product is CASSYGRGQPDQPQHF.

This rearrangement joins TRBV9 to TRBJ1-6; D is unclear. V was trimmed by 2 bases and J by 4 bases, leaving 10 bases between them. Germline V CDR1 and CDR2: SGDLS, YYNGEE. This CDR3 comprises 15 residues. The CDR3 protein is CASSVRSEYNSPLHF. CDR3 bases: TGTGCCAGCAGCGTGAGATCCGAGTATAATTCACCCCTCCACTTT.

The rearrangement links TRBV5-6 to TRBJ1-5; weak D call: TRBD1 (5 bases). The V gene lost 4 bases and the J gene lost 7 bases, with 27 bases spanning the gap. This CDR3 region has 18 residues. Germline values: CDR1 SGHDT, CDR2 YYEEEE. Written as DNA, the CDR3 is TGTGCCAGCAGCGGACGTTCAGGATTAGGGGAGCAAGGGCAGCCCCAGCATTTT. It specifies CASSGRSGLGEQGQPQHF.